The 11 T cell receptor beta chains presented below share a single source sample, sequenced in a study of T-cell memory formation after mild COVID-19. TCRdb analysed the 5' RACE reads with MiXCR anew, one entry per CDR3 protein. The profile covers roughly 450,000 distinct CDR3 sequences, with about 20% appearing a single time and 9% to 15% taken by the ten largest. Material for sequencing was PBMCs or a T cell subset sorted from them (not recorded which). These receptors were taken from an adult woman who had mild COVID-19 (a few samples of this study predate the infection). Cell type and time point are not known.

The chain employs TRBV5-1 and TRBJ1-1, with 8 bases fitting TRBD1. The CDR3 runs to 16 residues. Germline CDR1 reads SGHRS; CDR2 reads YFSETQ. Germline trimming cut 7 bases from V and 2 bases from J; bases unmatched to any gene: 13. The CDR3 is CASQASGGGINTEAFF. The CDR3 nucleotides are TGCGCCAGCCAGGCCTCAGGGGGCGGGATAAACACTGAAGCTTTCTTT.

This chain links TRBV7-8 with TRBJ1-6, with TRBD1 as a possible D gene (5 bases). CDR3 size: 12 residues. V was pared by 4 bases and J by 9 bases, with 7 bases between. Per the germline V gene, CDR1 is SGHVS and CDR2 is FQNEAQ. The CDR3 region has the DNA TGTGCCAGCAGCTCGAGGGGTTCACCCCTCCACTTT. Amino acids: CASSSRGSPLHF.

The rearrangement uses TRBV4-3 and TRBJ2-2, with 10 bases lining up with TRBD2. Germline assignment: CDR1 LGHNA and CDR2 YSLEER. The CDR3 sequence is 16 residues long. V dropped 0 bases and J dropped 6; count of bases not matched to a gene: 4. The CDR3 protein is CASSQDPSGRSGELFF. In DNA, the CDR3 is TGCGCCAGCAGCCAAGATCCTAGCGGGAGATCCGGGGAGCTGTTTTTT.

This chain links TRBV7-6 with TRBJ2-1; no firm D call. Germline loops: CDR1 SGHVS, CDR2 FNYEAQ. Trimming pared 5 bases from V and 4 bases from J, leaving 12 bases between. This CDR3 has 14 amino acids. The CDR3 loop reads CASSRSRNYNEQFF. CDR3 in DNA: TGTGCCAGCAGCCGCTCGCGGAATTACAATGAGCAGTTCTTC.

The chain links TRBV25-1 to TRBJ2-7; 11 bases are shared with TRBD2. Trimming at V came to 9 bases and at J to 5 bases, leaving 3 bases not matched to a gene. Germline lookup yields CDR1 MGHDK and CDR2 SYGVNS. The CDR3 has 12 residues. Here the CDR3 reads CASSGGGDEQYF. The CDR3 bases are TGTGCCAGTAGCGGGGGGGGAGACGAGCAGTACTTC.

This chain joins TRBV20-1 and TRBJ2-3; D call uncertain. Trimming pared 3 bases from V and 5 bases from J, leaving 18 bases between. The V gene's germline CDR1 is DFQATT and CDR2 SNEGSKA (reference sequence). The CDR3 runs 15 residues. CDR3 protein: CSARYGRKEKDTQYF. The CDR3 nucleotides read TGCAGTGCTAGGTACGGCCGGAAGGAAAAAGATACGCAGTATTTT.

The chain is built from TRBV29-1 and TRBJ2-5; 9 nucleotides match TRBD1. CDR1 is SQVTM and CDR2 is ANQGSEA in the germline V gene. The V and J ends lost 4 bases and 5 bases, in that order; junction bases with no gene match: 17. The CDR3 covers 17 residues. The CDR3: CSVVAPHRDRVWETQYF. CDR3 nucleotide sequence: TGCAGCGTTGTCGCCCCCCATAGGGACAGGGTATGGGAGACCCAGTACTTC.

The chain has TRBV6-6 and TRBJ1-1; possibly TRBD1 for D (6 bases). This CDR3 is built from 17 residues. The germline V and J ends were trimmed by 2 bases and 0 bases, with 16 bases remaining between them. Germline CDR1 is MNHNY and CDR2 is SVGAGI (reference sequence). In nucleotides, the CDR3 is TGTGCCAGCAGTTACCGGAACAGGGTCCCCATGAACACTGAAGCTTTCTTT. It specifies CASSYRNRVPMNTEAFF.

The chain joins TRBV11-2 to TRBJ2-1; D is undetermined. CDR3 length: 12 residues. V was trimmed by 5 bases and J by 8 bases, leaving 10 bases between them. CDR1 is SGHAT and CDR2 is FQNNGV in the germline V gene. Written as DNA, the CDR3 is TGTGCCAGCAGCGTAGGTTTCGATGAGCAGTTCTTC. Encoded protein: CASSVGFDEQFF.

V usage is TRBV18 and J usage is TRBJ1-1, with D uncertain. This CDR3 region has 15 residues. Trimming shortened V by 3 bases and J by 1 base, and 12 bases separated the two germline ends. CDR1 KGHSH and CDR2 LQKENI come from the germline V gene. Here the CDR3 DNA reads TGTGCCAGCTCACCCATTAACTGGGGGAACACTGAAGCTTTCTTT. Its protein product is CASSPINWGNTEAFF.

The CDR3 coding sequence is TGCAGTGCTAGAGATTGGGGACAGAATAGCAATCAGCCCCAGCATTTT. Residues: CSARDWGQNSNQPQHF. The gene calls are TRBV20-1 and TRBJ1-5, with 7 bases lining up with TRBD1. The germline V gene encodes CDR1 DFQATT and CDR2 SNEGSKA (reference sequence). After removal of 0 bases from V and 0 bases from J, the junction contained 5 bases not matched to a gene. The CDR3 runs 16 residues.